These 2 T cell receptor beta chains were sequenced from one sample in a study of T cells in Graves' hyperthyroidism and ophthalmopathy. Researchers took RNA transcripts and amplified the TCR beta CDR3 regions from them. The HTBI set primed first-round TCR CDR3 RT-PCR. TCRdb used MiXCR to reprocess the multiplex PCR reads, holding one entry per CDR3 protein. The data show some 550,000 distinct CDR3 sequences, less than 25% seen once. What was sequenced was blood. These TCRs come from a man aged 18 to 30 with Graves' hyperthyroidism.

CDR3 nucleotide sequence: TGTGCCAGTACTACCTTCGGGGGGGGTCAGCCCCAGCATTTT. Protein product: CASTTFGGGQPQHF. The gene calls are TRBV19 and TRBJ1-5, with a possible D match to TRBD1 (5 bases). The V end lost 7 bases, the J end lost 6 bases, and 16 bases lay between the germline ends. This CDR3 is 14 amino acids long. Germline V gene data show CDR1 as LNHDA and CDR2 as SQIVND (reference sequence).

This chain links TRBV3-1 with TRBJ1-5, with D possibly being TRBD1 (5 bases). The CDR3 covers 15 residues. Germline V CDR1 and CDR2: LGHDT, YNNKEL (reference sequence). Trimming cost V 0 bases and J 9 bases, with 15 bases left between them. CDR3 loop: CASSQDSTARWPQHF. In nucleotides, the CDR3 is TGTGCCAGCAGCCAAGATTCGACAGCGAGATGGCCCCAGCATTTT.